This entry is about one T cell receptor beta chain. V shed 1 base and J shed 2 bases, with 10 bases lying between them. Per the germline V gene, CDR1 is MNHEY and CDR2 is SVGAGI. The length of the CDR3 is 15 residues. The sample belongs to a study of identical twins. One entry per CDR3 protein results from TCRdb running MiXCR on the 5' RACE reads. The sample holds 570,000 or so distinct CDR3 sequences, roughly 9.9% seen once. The same sample was also studied in work on yellow fever vaccine responses in identical twins. This second study notes: Twins' vaccine T cell responses reportedly seemed partly convergent and partly personalized.

The V gene is TRBV6-5, the J gene TRBJ2-3; no definite D call. The TCR comes from a woman aged 18-29 years in good health. What was sequenced was PBMCs. The CDR3: CASSYLGPDTDTQYF. The CDR3 coding sequence is TGTGCCAGCAGTTACTTGGGCCCTGACACAGATACGCAGTATTTT.